The 27 T cell receptor beta chains below were found in one sample sequenced in a study of T cells after somatic rescue of genetic block (dated by TCRdb to 2020 to 2022). The library was made by the immunoSEQ multiplex PCR assay. TCRdb carries this immuneACCESS record with in-frame sequences only. Its versions omit some clonotypes, under half of them owing to an unresolved V gene in the studies checked, with the rest unexplained. Across this sample there are about 15,000 clones, with roughly 70% seen only once. The biggest ten clones account for more than 25% of the sample. The sequenced sample was peripheral blood mononuclear cells (PBMCs). All receptors derive from a man aged 18 to 35.

V is TRBV7-8 and J is TRBJ2-1; 9 nucleotides match TRBD1. Losses at the gene ends were 6 bases for V and 7 bases for J; bases not matched to a gene: 1. The CDR3 is made up of 12 amino acids. Germline CDR1 SGHVS, CDR2 FQNEAQ. The CDR3 is CASRQGANEQFF. CDR3 DNA: TGTGCCAGCAGACAGGGGGCGAATGAGCAGTTCTTC.

This clone is categorized as medium-sized. This rearrangement joins TRBV5-1 to TRBJ2-1, with 9 bases that match TRBD2. CDR1 SGHRS and CDR2 YFSETQ come from the germline V gene. Trimming took 4 bases from V and 3 from J; bases not matched to a gene: 8. There are 16 residues in the CDR3. The CDR3 region is CASSPRGAGGYNEQFF. CDR3 in DNA: TGCGCCAGCAGCCCTAGAGGAGCGGGAGGCTACAATGAGCAGTTCTTC. The whole variable domain, remainder taken from reference TRBV5-1 and TRBJ2-1, is KAGVTQTPRYLIKTRGQQVTLSCSPISGHRSVSWYQQTPGQGLQFLFEYFSETQRNKGNFPGRFSGRQFSNSRSEMNVSTLELGDSALYLCASSPRGAGGYNEQFFGPGTRLTVL.

The chain combines TRBV2 with TRBJ2-3, with 9 bases that match TRBD1. This CDR3 contains 13 residues. J gave up 3 bases and V 9 bases, and 4 bases lay outside the gene matches. Germline V gene data show CDR1 as SNHLY and CDR2 as FYNNEI. The CDR3 region has the DNA TGTGCCAGACGGGACAGGGCAACAGATACGCAGTATTTT. Translating gives CARRDRATDTQYF.

J is TRBJ2-3 and V is TRBV7-9; TRBD2 matches 8 bases. V trimming: 4 bases; J trimming: 2 bases; junction bases outside the gene matches: 17. Germline lookup yields CDR1 SEHNR and CDR2 FQNEAQ (reference sequence). The CDR3 spans 19 residues. The CDR3 sequence is CASSSTRGLAFIPTDTQYF. DNA for the CDR3: TGTGCCAGCAGCTCGACAAGAGGACTAGCTTTCATACCCACAGATACGCAGTATTTT.

The table lists this clone with a count of one. The chain recombines TRBV9 with TRBJ2-3; D is unclear. Trimming removed 4 bases at V and 6 bases at J, with 12 bases between. From germline, CDR1 is SGDLS and CDR2 YYNGEE. The CDR3 is 13 amino acids. The CDR3 sequence: CASSPPLADTQYF. As DNA, the CDR3 is TGTGCCAGCAGCCCCCCTTTAGCCGATACGCAGTATTTT.

The chain couples TRBV7-3 to TRBJ2-3; 9 positions agree with TRBD2. CDR1 and CDR2 (germline): SGHTA, FQGTGA. V trimming: 5 bases; J trimming: 2 bases; junction bases outside the gene matches: 5. The CDR3 length is 15 residues. In nucleotides, the CDR3 is TGTGCCAGCAGCCCGGTAGCGGGAGTCACAGATACGCAGTATTTT. It yields the protein CASSPVAGVTDTQYF.

This clone occurred once. The V and J genes are TRBV9 and TRBJ2-5; the D gene is possibly TRBD2 (8 bases). The CDR3 has 18 amino acids. Germline CDR1 SGDLS, CDR2 YYNGEE. V lost 1 base and J 1 base, leaving 20 bases between the germline ends. The CDR3 DNA sequence: TGTGCCAGCAGCGTAAGCCCGGGAGGGCAGGGGGGCCAAGAGACCCAGTACTTC. It yields the protein CASSVSPGGQGGQETQYF.

CDR3 sequence: CASSLSPAETQYF. CDR3 DNA sequence: TGTGCCAGCAGCTTAAGTCCCGCAGAGACCCAGTACTTC. The V and J genes are TRBV11-2 and TRBJ2-5, with D uncertain. The CDR3 is 13 amino acids. The germline V gene encodes CDR1 SGHAT and CDR2 FQNNGV. Trimming pared 2 bases from V and 4 bases from J, leaving 8 bases between.

Only one count was recorded for this clone. The rearrangement uses TRBV6-5 and TRBJ1-2; no firm D call. Trimming took off 4 bases at V and 4 bases at J, with 10 bases between the two ends. Germline V CDR1 and CDR2: MNHEY, SVGAGI. The CDR3 runs 13 residues. CDR3: CASSFHVAYGYTF. CDR3 sequence (DNA): TGTGCCAGCAGTTTCCATGTGGCCTATGGCTACACCTTC.

The rearrangement links TRBV7-9 to TRBJ2-7; 9 bases are shared with TRBD2. Germline V gene lookup returns CDR1 SEHNR and CDR2 FQNEAQ (reference sequence). J was trimmed by 5 bases and V by 10 bases; bases with no gene match: 15. CDR3 length: 15 residues. The CDR3 region is CATGEGSGRLHEQYF. DNA of the CDR3: TGTGCCACCGGGGAGGGGAGCGGGAGGTTGCACGAGCAGTACTTC.

This sequence joins TRBV7-9 and TRBJ2-1, with 11 bases aligning to TRBD2. Germline trimming cut 5 bases from V and 5 bases from J; bases unmatched to any gene: 8. Germline CDR1 and CDR2: SEHNR and FQNEAQ (reference sequence). CDR3 length: 16 residues. CDR3 in amino acids: CASSPPGLAVNNEQFF. In DNA form, the CDR3 reads TGTGCCAGCAGCCCGCCGGGACTAGCGGTGAACAATGAGCAGTTCTTC.

The CDR3 sequence: CASSKGGGTMFYEQYF. DNA of the CDR3: TGTGCCAGCAGCAAGGGAGGGGGGACTATGTTCTACGAGCAGTACTTC. V usage is TRBV21-1 and J usage is TRBJ2-7; the table's TRBD2 call for D was not verified on the DNA. TRBV21-1 is shown as a pseudogene. CDR3 length: 16 amino acids.

The J gene is TRBJ1-1, the V gene TRBV29-1; TRBD1 agrees at 11 bases. The CDR3 sequence is 15 residues long. Germline trimming cut 6 bases from V and 0 bases from J; bases unmatched to any gene: 6. CDR1 SQVTM and CDR2 ANQGSEA come from the germline V gene. CDR3 in amino acids: CSVGTGGRMNTEAFF. The CDR3 bases are TGCAGCGTCGGGACAGGGGGTAGGATGAACACTGAAGCTTTCTTT. The full variable domain, in which reference TRBV29-1 and TRBJ1-1 provide the parts outside the CDR3, is SAVISQKPSRDICQRGTSLTIQCQVDSQVTMMFWYRQQPGQSLTLIATANQGSEATYESGFVIDKFPISRPNLTFSTLTVSNMSPEDSSIYLCSVGTGGRMNTEAFFGQGTRLTVV.

The rearrangement joins TRBV7-9 to TRBJ1-2, with 7 bases aligning to TRBD1. V lost 1 base to trimming and J lost 10 bases; unmatched junction nucleotides: 9. Germline V lookup: CDR1 SEHNR, CDR2 FQNEAQ (reference sequence). This CDR3 contains 14 residues. The CDR3 reads CASSLGSAGGVYTF. CDR3 nucleotide sequence: TGTGCCAGCAGCTTAGGGTCCGCAGGGGGAGTCTACACCTTC.

The chain carries TRBV7-9 and TRBJ1-2, with a possible D match to TRBD1 (6 bases). Germline CDR1 reads SEHNR; CDR2 reads FQNEAQ (reference sequence). V was shortened by 1 base and J by 9 bases, with 12 bases between the two germline ends. This CDR3 contains 13 residues. The CDR3 is CASSLGQGKSYTF. In nucleotides, the CDR3 is TGTGCCAGCAGCTTAGGGCAGGGGAAAAGCTACACCTTC.

The table lists this clone with a few counts. The chain carries TRBV18 and TRBJ1-5, with no clear D. This CDR3 has 15 amino acids. Trimming removed 2 bases at V and 0 bases at J, with 8 bases between. CDR1 KGHSH and CDR2 LQKENI come from the germline V gene. The CDR3 loop is CASSPREGSNQPQHF. In nucleotides, the CDR3 is TGTGCCAGCTCACCAAGAGAGGGTAGCAATCAGCCCCAGCATTTT.

The rearrangement links TRBV23-1 to TRBJ2-5, with 14 bases that match TRBD2. TRBV23-1 is an open reading frame, and its role is uncertain. The CDR3 has 24 residues. The V segment lost 0 bases and the J segment 2 bases; nucleotides outside the gene matches: 23. CDR3 coding DNA: TGCGCCAGCAGTCAATCGACTAGCGGGAGGGCCGGGGATGTGGCCAAAAGGGGACAAGAGACCCAGTACTTC. Translation: CASSQSTSGRAGDVAKRGQETQYF.

This clone was picked up a small number of times. The CDR3 loop is CASSFPGTVGHEQYF. The CDR3 nucleotides read TGTGCCAGCAGCTTTCCCGGGACAGTAGGCCACGAGCAGTACTTC. The chain joins TRBV5-4 to TRBJ2-7, with 7 positions matching TRBD1. The V gene end was trimmed by 2 bases and the J gene end by 5 bases; junction bases not matched to a gene: 10. The germline CDR1 and CDR2 sequences are SGHNT and YYREEE (reference sequence). CDR3 length: 15 residues.

This clone has only a few counts. The CDR3 loop reads CASSPPWGANYGYTF. The CDR3 coding sequence is TGTGCCAGCAGCCCCCCATGGGGAGCTAACTATGGCTACACCTTC. V and J are TRBV28 and TRBJ1-2; no definite D call. The V end was cut by 6 bases, the J end by 0 bases, with 14 bases between. CDR3 length: 15 residues. In germline, CDR1 is MDHEN, CDR2 SYDVKM.

V is TRBV6-5 and J is TRBJ2-7; TRBD1 aligns across 7 bases. CDR3 size: 15 residues. The trim removed 4 bases at V and 0 bases at J, leaving 6 bases unmatched. In germline, CDR1 is MNHEY, CDR2 SVGAGI. The CDR3, as DNA: TGTGCCAGCAGTTTATTGACAGGGCTCTCCTACGAGCAGTACTTC. Its translation is CASSLLTGLSYEQYF.

V and J are TRBV7-9 and TRBJ1-4, with 8 bases fitting TRBD1. In germline, CDR1 is SEHNR, CDR2 FQNEAQ (reference sequence). The CDR3 is 15 amino acids. With V trimmed by 3 bases and J by 0 bases, 0 bases remained unmatched. The CDR3 nucleotides are TGTGCCAGCAGCTTGGGACAGGCAACTAATGAAAAACTGTTTTTT. The encoded protein is CASSLGQATNEKLFF.

The chain links TRBV5-4 to TRBJ1-6, with D perhaps matching TRBD1 (5 bases). The V end was cut by 0 bases, the J end by 10 bases, with 14 bases between. CDR3 length equals 15 residues. The germline gives CDR1 SGHNT, CDR2 YYREEE (reference sequence). The DNA of the CDR3 is TGTGCCAGCAGCTTGGTAGGTCAGGGAGGGTCACCCCTCCACTTT. Amino acids: CASSLVGQGGSPLHF.

V and J are TRBV5-5 and TRBJ1-5; possible D gene TRBD1, 5 bases. The germline V gene has CDR1 SGHKS and CDR2 YYEKEE (reference sequence). Trimming removed 1 base at V and 1 base at J, with 12 bases between. This CDR3 contains 16 residues. CDR3 nucleotides: TGTGCCAGCAGCTTGCGAGGGGATGGGAGCAATCAGCCCCAGCATTTT. Protein sequence: CASSLRGDGSNQPQHF.

This clone is judged medium-sized. The V call is TRBV5-1, the J call TRBJ2-7, with D maybe TRBD1 (6 bases). V dropped 0 bases and J dropped 4 bases, with 11 bases sitting between them. The germline V gene has CDR1 SGHRS and CDR2 YFSETQ. The CDR3 consists of 14 residues. CDR3 in DNA: TGCGCCAGCAGCTTGGGCCAGGGGTTGTACGAGCAGTACTTC. It codes for CASSLGQGLYEQYF. Full variable domain (rest looked up from reference TRBV5-1 and TRBJ2-7): KAGVTQTPRYLIKTRGQQVTLSCSPISGHRSVSWYQQTPGQGLQFLFEYFSETQRNKGNFPGRFSGRQFSNSRSEMNVSTLELGDSALYLCASSLGQGLYEQYFGPGTRLTVT.

This clone is a singleton in its sample. The chain couples TRBV7-6 to TRBJ1-3, with 10 bases identical to TRBD1. V was pared by 0 bases and J by 8 bases, with 7 bases of the junction left unmatched. This CDR3 region has 16 residues. CDR1 SGHVS and CDR2 FNYEAQ come from the germline V gene. DNA of the CDR3: TGTGCCAGCAGCTTAGCGGTGAGACAGGGGGCGGACACCATATATTTT. This gives the protein CASSLAVRQGADTIYF.

This sequence joins TRBV10-2 and TRBJ2-2, with a tentative D call TRBD1 (6 bases). Trimming shortened V by 7 bases and J by 7 bases, and 16 bases separated the two germline ends. The CDR3 loop spans 14 amino acids. Germline V gene sequence: CDR1 WSHSY, CDR2 SAAADI. The DNA for the CDR3 is TGCGCCAGCAAAGAGGGACATGGACACGGGGAGCTGTTTTTT. Its protein product is CASKEGHGHGELFF.

The V and J genes are TRBV6-5 and TRBJ2-3, with TRBD1 as a possible D gene (6 bases). The length of the CDR3 is 13 residues. Looked up from germline, CDR1 is MNHEY and CDR2 is SVGAGI. V dropped 7 bases and J dropped 2 bases, with 10 bases sitting between them. In DNA, the CDR3 is TGTGCCAGCAAGGACAGTTTCACAGATACGCAGTATTTT. Translation gives CASKDSFTDTQYF.